Listed here is a single T cell receptor (beta chain). Its antigen remains unidentified. This entry is derived from a study of T cells in Graves' hyperthyroidism and ophthalmopathy. Study background: Pretreatment peripheral blood was obtained at initial diagnosis. General observations from the study: Clonotypes that were expanded in thyroid above 0.001 mostly appeared in blood too.

The PBMCs studied were ones that came from 8 to 10 ml fresh peripheral blood. Amplification of TCR beta CDR3 regions used RNA as the template. HTBI primers were the set used in a first-round RT-PCR of the TCR CDR3. MiXCR, run by TCRdb on the multiplex PCR reads, gives a single entry per CDR3 protein. The repertoire holds about 640,000 distinct CDR3 sequences, about a fifth seen once, with over 30% in the top ten. V shed 1 base, J shed 4 bases, and the junction held 5 bases outside the gene matches. Germline V gene lookup returns CDR1 SGHAT and CDR2 FQNNGV. This CDR3 is built from 15 residues. Input material: blood. The source is a young man with Graves' ophthalmopathy. This sequence joins TRBV11-2 and TRBJ2-7; 9 bases agree with TRBD1. The chain's CDR3 is CASSLVTGGGYEQYF. CDR3 in DNA: TGTGCCAGCAGCTTAGTGACAGGGGGAGGATACGAGCAGTACTTC.